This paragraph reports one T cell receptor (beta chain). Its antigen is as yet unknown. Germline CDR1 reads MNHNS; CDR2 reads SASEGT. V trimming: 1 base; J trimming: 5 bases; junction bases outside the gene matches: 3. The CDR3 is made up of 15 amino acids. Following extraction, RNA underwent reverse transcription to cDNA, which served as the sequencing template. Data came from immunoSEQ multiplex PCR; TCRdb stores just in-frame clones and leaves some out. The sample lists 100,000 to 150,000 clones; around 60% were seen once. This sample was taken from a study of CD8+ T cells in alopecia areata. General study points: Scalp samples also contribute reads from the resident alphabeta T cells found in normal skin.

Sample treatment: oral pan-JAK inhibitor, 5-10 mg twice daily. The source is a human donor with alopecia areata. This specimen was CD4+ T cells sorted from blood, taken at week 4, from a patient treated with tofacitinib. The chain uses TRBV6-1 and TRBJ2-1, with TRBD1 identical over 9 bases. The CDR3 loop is CASSEGGDRDNEQFF. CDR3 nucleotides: TGTGCCAGCAGTGAAGGCGGGGACAGGGACAATGAGCAGTTCTTC.